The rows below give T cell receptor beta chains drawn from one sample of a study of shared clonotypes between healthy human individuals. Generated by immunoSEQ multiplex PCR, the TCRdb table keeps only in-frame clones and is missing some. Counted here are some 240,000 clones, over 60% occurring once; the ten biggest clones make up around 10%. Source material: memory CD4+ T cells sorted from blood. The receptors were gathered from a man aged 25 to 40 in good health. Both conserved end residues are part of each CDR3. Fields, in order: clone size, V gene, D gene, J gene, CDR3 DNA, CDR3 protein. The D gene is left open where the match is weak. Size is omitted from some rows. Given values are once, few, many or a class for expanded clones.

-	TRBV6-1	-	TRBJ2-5	TGTGCCAGCAGTGGGGGACTCGATGGGGAGACCCAGTACTTC	CASSGGLDGETQYF
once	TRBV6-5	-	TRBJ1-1	TGTGCCAGCAGTTGGGCTCCCGGTCGTAGTGAAGCTTTCTTT	CASSWAPGRSEAFF
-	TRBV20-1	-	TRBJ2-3	TGCAGTGCTGCTAGTGATACGCAGTATTTT	CSAASDTQYF
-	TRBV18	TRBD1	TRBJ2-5	TGTGCCAGCTCACCCACAGGGGGCGCAGAGACCCAGTACTTC	CASSPTGGAETQYF
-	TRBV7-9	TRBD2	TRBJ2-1	TGTGCCAGCAGCCCAGGGACTAGCGAGCGGAATGAGCAGTTCTTC	CASSPGTSERNEQFF
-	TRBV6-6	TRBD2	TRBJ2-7	TGTGCCAGCAGTTCAGCGGGAGTAGGTTACGAGCAGTACTTC	CASSSAGVGYEQYF
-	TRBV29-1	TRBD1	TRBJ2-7	TGCAGCGTTGGCGGGACAGGCGCGGGTGAGCAGTACTTC	CSVGGTGAGEQYF
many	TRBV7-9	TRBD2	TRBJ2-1	TGTGCCAGCAGCTTAAGCCTAGCGGGCTCCTACAATGAGCAGTTCTTC	CASSLSLAGSYNEQFF
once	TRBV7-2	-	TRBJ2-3	TGTGCCAGCAGCTTAGTTAGGGCCACAGATACGCAGTATTTT	CASSLVRATDTQYF
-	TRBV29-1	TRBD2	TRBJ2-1	TGCAGCGGTACTAGCGGGACCTACAATGAGCAGTTCTTC	CSGTSGTYNEQFF
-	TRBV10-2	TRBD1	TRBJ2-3	TGCGCCAGCAGCGTACAGGGGCGCACAGATACGCAGTATTTT	CASSVQGRTDTQYF
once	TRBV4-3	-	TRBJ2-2	TGCGCCAGCAGCCAAGATGTTGGCGCCGCGAACACCGGGGAGCTGTTTTTT	CASSQDVGAANTGELFF
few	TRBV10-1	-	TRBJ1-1	TGCGCCAGCAGTGTCGACAGTGTCGGCACTGAAGCTTTCTTT	CASSVDSVGTEAFF
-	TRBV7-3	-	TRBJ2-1	TGTGCCAGCAGCACCACGGGATACAATGAGCAGTTCTTC	CASSTTGYNEQFF
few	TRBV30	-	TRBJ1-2	TGTGCCTGGAGTGTGGGGGGACCTTATTATGGCTACACCTTC	CAWSVGGPYYGYTF
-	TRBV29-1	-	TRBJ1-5	TGCAGCGTTGCCCAGGACAGACTCGGCAATCAGCCCCAGCATTTT	CSVAQDRLGNQPQHF
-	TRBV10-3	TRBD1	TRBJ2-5	TGTGCCATCGGCATAGGGGGCGCCGAAGAGACCCAGTACTTC	CAIGIGGAEETQYF
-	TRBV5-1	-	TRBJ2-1	TGCGCCAGCTCGCAGGGGGGCCATCAGAGTGAGCAGTTCTTC	CASSQGGHQSEQFF
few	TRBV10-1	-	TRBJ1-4	TGCGCCAGCAGCGCCTTGCTTTCGAAAGGACTGTTTTTT	CASSALLSKGLFF
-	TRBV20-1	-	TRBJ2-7	TGCAGTGCTAGGTCGGGGGACGAGCAGTACTTC	CSARSGDEQYF
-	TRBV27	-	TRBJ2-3	TGTGCCAGCAGTTTTGGGAGGAGCACAGATACGCAGTATTTT	CASSFGRSTDTQYF
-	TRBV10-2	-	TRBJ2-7	TGCGCCAGCAGAGAACAGGGCTACGAGCAGTACTTC	CASREQGYEQYF
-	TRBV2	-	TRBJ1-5	TGTGCCAGCACCCAGGGAAGCAGCAATCAGCCCCAGCATTTT	CASTQGSSNQPQHF
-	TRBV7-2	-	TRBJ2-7	TGTGCCAGCAGCCCACGGGCGGGGTCCTACGAGCAGTACTTC	CASSPRAGSYEQYF
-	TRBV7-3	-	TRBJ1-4	TGTGCCAGCAGCTTAACGAGGGATGAAAAACTGTTTTTT	CASSLTRDEKLFF
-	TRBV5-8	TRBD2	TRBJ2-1	TGTGCCAGCACTAGCGGGGGGCCCTACAATGAGCAGTTCTTC	CASTSGGPYNEQFF
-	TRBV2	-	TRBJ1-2	TGTGCCAGCAGTGATAGGGCCGAGGCCTACACCTTC	CASSDRAEAYTF
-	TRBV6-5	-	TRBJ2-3	TGTGCCACCTCGGGACCAGGCGCGGATACGCAGTATTTT	CATSGPGADTQYF
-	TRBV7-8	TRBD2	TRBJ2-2	TGTGCCAGCAGCTCGCTGGGGGTAGCGGGAGCCGGGGAGCTGTTTTTT	CASSSLGVAGAGELFF
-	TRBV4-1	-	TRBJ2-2	TGCGCCAGCAGCCTTAGTCCCGTTAACACCGGGGAGCTGTTTTTT	CASSLSPVNTGELFF
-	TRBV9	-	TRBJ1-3	TGTGCCAGCAGCGTAGTCCCTGGAGGAGGAAACACCATATATTTT	CASSVVPGGGNTIYF
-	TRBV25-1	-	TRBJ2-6	TGTGCCAGCAGTGATCCAACCAACTCTGGGGCCAACGTCCTGACTTTC	CASSDPTNSGANVLTF
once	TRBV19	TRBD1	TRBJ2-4	TGTGCCAGTAGTAGGGACAGACAGGGGTTCGGGGTTACTGGCAAAAACATTCAGTACTTC	CASSRDRQGFGVTGKNIQYF
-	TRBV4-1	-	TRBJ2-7	TGCGCCAGCAGCCAAGATGACCGCTGGGCCGGATACGAGCAGTACTTC	CASSQDDRWAGYEQYF
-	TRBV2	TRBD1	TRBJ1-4	TGTGCCAGCAGTGACGGGACAGGGATTGAAAAACTGTTTTTT	CASSDGTGIEKLFF
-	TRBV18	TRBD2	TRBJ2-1	TGTGCCAGCTCACCACCGGGAGGGAGCTCCTACCGCTACAATGAGCAGTTCTTC	CASSPPGGSSYRYNEQFF
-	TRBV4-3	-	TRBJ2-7	TGCGCCAGCAGCCAAGTTATTAGGGAGTACACCTACGAGCAGTACTTC	CASSQVIREYTYEQYF
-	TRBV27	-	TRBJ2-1	TGTGCCAGCAGTCAGTCCCGGGACCCTCCGCGTGTCTACAATGAGCAGTTCTTC	CASSQSRDPPRVYNEQFF
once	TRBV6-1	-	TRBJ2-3	TGTGCCAGCCGACACCGCACAGATACGCAGTATTTT	CASRHRTDTQYF
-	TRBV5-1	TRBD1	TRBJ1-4	TGCGCCAGCAGCCCCAGAGGGACAGTGGGTGAAAAACTGTTTTTT	CASSPRGTVGEKLFF
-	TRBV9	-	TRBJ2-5	TGTGCCAGCAGCGTAGATCCGATTTTATCGGCGGAGACCCAGTACTTC	CASSVDPILSAETQYF
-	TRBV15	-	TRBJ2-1	TGTGCCACCAGCAGAGATGTTGGGGCTAGCGCCAATGAGCAGTTCTTC	CATSRDVGASANEQFF
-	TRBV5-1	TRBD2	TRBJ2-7	TGCGCCAGCAGCCAGATAGCGGGCGCCTACGAGCAGTACTTC	CASSQIAGAYEQYF
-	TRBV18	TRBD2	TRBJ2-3	TGTGCCAGCTCTTCAGGGACTAGCGGCACAGGAGATACGCAGTATTTT	CASSSGTSGTGDTQYF
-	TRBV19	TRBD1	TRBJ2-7	TGTGCCAGTAGTATAGATACCGGGACAGGGCTCTACGAGCAGTACTTC	CASSIDTGTGLYEQYF
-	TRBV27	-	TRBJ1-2	TGTGCCAGCAGCCCGGTGAGCTTGGAGGGAGGCTACACCTTC	CASSPVSLEGGYTF
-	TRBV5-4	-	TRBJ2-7	TGTGCCAGCAGTAAGGATGCTGGGGGATACGAGCAGTACTTC	CASSKDAGGYEQYF
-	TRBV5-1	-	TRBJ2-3	TGCGCCAGCAGCTCTTCAGGGGCTCCCACAGATACGCAGTATTTT	CASSSSGAPTDTQYF
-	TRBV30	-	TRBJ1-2	TGTGCCTGGAGTGTTGGGCCGGATAGGACCTTC	CAWSVGPDRTF
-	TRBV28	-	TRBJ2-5	TGTGCCAGCAGTTTCCGGGACCAAGAGACCCAGTACTTC	CASSFRDQETQYF
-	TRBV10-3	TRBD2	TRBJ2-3	TGTGCCATCAGTGAGCCTAGGACTAGCGGGAGCACAGATACGCAGTATTTT	CAISEPRTSGSTDTQYF
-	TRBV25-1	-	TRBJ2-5	TGTGCCAGCAGTGAATGGGGGGACCTCACGTCGGAGACCCAGTACTTC	CASSEWGDLTSETQYF
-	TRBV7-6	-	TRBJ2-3	TGTGCCAGCAGCTTAGGTCCTAGCACAGATACGCAGTATTTT	CASSLGPSTDTQYF
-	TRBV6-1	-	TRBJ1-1	TGTGCCAGCAGGAGGGGGGACGGGACTGAAGCTTTCTTT	CASRRGDGTEAFF
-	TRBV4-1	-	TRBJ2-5	TGCGCCAGCAGCCAATCTCAGGGATTGGGGACCCAGTACTTC	CASSQSQGLGTQYF